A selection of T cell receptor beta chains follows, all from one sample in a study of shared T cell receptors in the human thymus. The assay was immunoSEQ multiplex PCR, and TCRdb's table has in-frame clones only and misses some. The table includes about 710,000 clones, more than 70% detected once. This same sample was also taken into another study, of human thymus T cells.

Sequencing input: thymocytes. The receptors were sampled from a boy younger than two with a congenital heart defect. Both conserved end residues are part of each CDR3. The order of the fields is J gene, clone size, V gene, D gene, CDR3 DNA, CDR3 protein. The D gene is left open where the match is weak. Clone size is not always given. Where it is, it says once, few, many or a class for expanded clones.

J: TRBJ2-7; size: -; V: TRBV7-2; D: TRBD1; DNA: TGTGCCAGCAGCTCCTCGGACAGGCCTCCCTACGAGCAGTACTTC; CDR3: CASSSSDRPPYEQYF
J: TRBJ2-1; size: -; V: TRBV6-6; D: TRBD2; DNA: TGTGCCAGCATTGAGCGGGAGAAAGGCTACAATGAGCAGTTCTTC; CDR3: CASIEREKGYNEQFF
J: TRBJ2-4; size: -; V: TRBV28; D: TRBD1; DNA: TGTGCCAGCAGTGACGACAGGGAACACAAAAACATTCAGTACTTC; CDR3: CASSDDREHKNIQYF
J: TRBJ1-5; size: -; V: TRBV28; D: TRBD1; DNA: TGTGCCAGCAGTCAAAATAAACAGGGGAGTCAGCCCCAGCATTTT; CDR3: CASSQNKQGSQPQHF
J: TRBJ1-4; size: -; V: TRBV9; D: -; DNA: TGTGCCAGCGGGGGGGGCAGACATAATGAAAAACTGTTTTTT; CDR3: CASGGGRHNEKLFF
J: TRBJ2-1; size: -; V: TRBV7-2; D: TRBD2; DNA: TGTGCCAGCAGCCAATGCGGGGGTGGGCGCCGTGAGCAGTTCTTC; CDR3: CASSQCGGGRREQFF
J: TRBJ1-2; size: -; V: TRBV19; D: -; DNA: TGTGCCAGTAGTATAGATTTTGGCAGGCCCGCATATGGCTACACCTTC; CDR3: CASSIDFGRPAYGYTF
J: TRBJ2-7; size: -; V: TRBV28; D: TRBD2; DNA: TGTGCCAGCAAAATAGCGGGAGAGACCTACGAGCAGTACTTC; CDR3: CASKIAGETYEQYF
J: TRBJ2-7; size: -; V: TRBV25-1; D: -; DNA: TGTGCCAGCCTGGACACTGCACACGAGCAGTACTTC; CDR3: CASLDTAHEQYF
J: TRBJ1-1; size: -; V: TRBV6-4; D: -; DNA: TGTGCCAGCCGTCGGACAGCACATAACACTGAAGCTTTCTTT; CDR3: CASRRTAHNTEAFF
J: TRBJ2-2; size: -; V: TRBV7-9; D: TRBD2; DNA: TGTGCCAGCAGCGCCAGAGGCGGGAGGGCCCCCGGGGAGCTGTTTTTT; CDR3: CASSARGGRAPGELFF
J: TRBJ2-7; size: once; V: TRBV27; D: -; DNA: TGTGCCAGCTTTACCCGCGGGGAGCAGTACTTC; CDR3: CASFTRGEQYF
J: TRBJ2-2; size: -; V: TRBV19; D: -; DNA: TGTGCCAGTACCCCCTTAGCGAACACCGGGGAGCTGTTTTTT; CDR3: CASTPLANTGELFF
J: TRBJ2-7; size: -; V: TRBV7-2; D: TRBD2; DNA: TGTGCCAGCAGCCTAAGAGGGCTAGCGGGAGAGCCGGTGCCCTACGAGCAGTACTTC; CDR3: CASSLRGLAGEPVPYEQYF
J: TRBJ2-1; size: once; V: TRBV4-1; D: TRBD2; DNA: TGCGCCAGCAGCCAGGCCCGACTAGCGGGAGGGGACAATGAGCAGTTCTTC; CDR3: CASSQARLAGGDNEQFF
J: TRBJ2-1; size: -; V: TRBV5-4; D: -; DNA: TGTGCCAGCAGCTTGACCCTGCGGGGAGACAATGAGCAGTTCTTC; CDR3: CASSLTLRGDNEQFF